This record covers a single T cell receptor beta chain. These data originate in a study of graft-versus-host responses after intestinal transplantation. Study context: The whole recipient group had anti-thymocyte globulin induction followed by tacrolimus and steroids for approximately three years.

This table comes from immunoSEQ multiplex PCR, and its TCRdb copy is limited to in-frame clones, with some not included. The sample holds some 4,400 clones, approximately 30% seen once. Sorting after the reaction isolated proliferating CFSE-low CD3+CD4+ and CD3+CD8+ responders. The CDR3 loop spans 15 amino acids. J lost 1 base, V lost 4 bases, and 4 bases had no gene match. Germline V gene data show CDR1 as MNHNY and CDR2 as SVGAGI (reference sequence). Study outcomes and limitations: Peak GvH clone levels in circulation were associated with early post-transplant HvG declines. Recipient marrow contained GvH clones, some of which appeared first in ileum or blood.

The sequencing here drew on alloreactive CD4+ T cells from a mixed lymphocyte reaction culture, taken before intestinal transplant. Subset described: CFSE-low proliferating T cells sorted from roughly six-day pre-transplant mixed lymphocyte reaction (GvH or HvG direction). The TCR was taken from a human patient who received an intestinal transplant. The rearrangement uses TRBV6-6 and TRBJ2-1; 7 nucleotides match TRBD2. CDR3 region: CASSLQAGSYNEQFF. CDR3 in DNA: TGTGCCAGCAGTTTACAAGCGGGATCCTACAATGAGCAGTTCTTC.